This T cell receptor beta chain was observed in a study of blood T cell repertoires in COVID-19. On the study more broadly: The United States, Italy and Spain supplied acute and convalescent COVID-19 samples.

This CDR3 comprises 17 residues. The germline V gene encodes CDR1 SGHAT and CDR2 FQNNGV. Trimming removed 7 bases at V and 8 bases at J, with 26 bases between. Seattle participants joined during active infection and were tracked over time. Under the authors' procedure: By means of reference gene primer amplification, nucleated cell counts were estimated. Repertoires were generated with immunoSEQ multiplex PCR, while TCRdb's copy carries only in-frame clones and drops some. Clone size and the V and J calls come from that table; the DNA yielded D and trimming. The repertoire includes 310,000 or so clones, around 90% of them detected once, and around 10% sits in the top ten.

The chain recombines TRBV11-2 with TRBJ2-2; a possible D gene is TRBD2 (6 bases). Sequenced sample: peripheral blood. The TCR comes from a man aged 25 to 40 with COVID-19, enrolled during active disease. CDR3 sequence (DNA): TGTGCCAGCATCATGACGAAGGGTGGAGGGCCGACAGGGGAGCTGTTTTTT. Translated, it gives CASIMTKGGGPTGELFF.